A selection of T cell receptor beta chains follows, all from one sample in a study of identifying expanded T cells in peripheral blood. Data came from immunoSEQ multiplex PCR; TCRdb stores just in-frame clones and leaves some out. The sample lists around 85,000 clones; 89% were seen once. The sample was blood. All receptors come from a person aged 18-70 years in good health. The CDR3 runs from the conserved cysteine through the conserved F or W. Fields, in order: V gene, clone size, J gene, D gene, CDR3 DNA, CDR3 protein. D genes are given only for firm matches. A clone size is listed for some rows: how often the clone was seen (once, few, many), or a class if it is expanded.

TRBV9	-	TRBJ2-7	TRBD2	TGTGCCAGCAGCGTAGCTAGGGAGGGCCACGAGCAGTACTTC	CASSVAREGHEQYF
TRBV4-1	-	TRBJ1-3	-	TGCGCCAGCAGCTACAGGGTGGCGAGAGGAAACACCATATATTTT	CASSYRVARGNTIYF
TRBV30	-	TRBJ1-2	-	TGTGCCTGCCATGAGGGGGAGGCCTATGGCTACACCTTC	CACHEGEAYGYTF
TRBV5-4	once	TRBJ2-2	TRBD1	TGTGCCAGCAGCCTGTCGACAGGGGCCAACACCGGGGAGCTGTTTTTT	CASSLSTGANTGELFF
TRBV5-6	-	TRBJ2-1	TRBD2	TGTGCCAGCAGCTCTAGAGCGGGGGTCAATGAGCAGTTCTTC	CASSSRAGVNEQFF
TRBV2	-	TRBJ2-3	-	TGTGCCAGCAACCCGTTTAATACGCAGTATTTT	CASNPFNTQYF
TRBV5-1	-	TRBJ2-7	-	TGCGCCAGCAGGTCGGACATAGCCAACGAGCAGTACTTC	CASRSDIANEQYF
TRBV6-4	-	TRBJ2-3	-	TGTGCCAGCAGTGAGGAAGTCACAGATACGCAGTATTTT	CASSEEVTDTQYF
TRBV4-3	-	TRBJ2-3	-	TGCGCCAGCAGCCAGTCCCCGGCGGGATTAACAGATACGCAGTATTTT	CASSQSPAGLTDTQYF
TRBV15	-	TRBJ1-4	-	TGTGCCACCAGCAGAGATCCCTGGGGGAGTGAAAAACTGTTTTTT	CATSRDPWGSEKLFF
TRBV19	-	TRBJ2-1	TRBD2	TGTGCCAGTACCACAGGGGAACTAGCGGGAGATGGTAATGAGCAGTTCTTC	CASTTGELAGDGNEQFF
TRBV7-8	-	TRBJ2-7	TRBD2	TGTGCCAGCAGCTTAGATGCGGGACTAGCAGACAATTACGAGCAGTACTTC	CASSLDAGLADNYEQYF
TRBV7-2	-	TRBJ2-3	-	TGTGCCAGCAGCTTAGAGAGGTATACAGATACGCAGTATTTT	CASSLERYTDTQYF
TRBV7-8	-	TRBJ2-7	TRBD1	TGTGCCAGCAGCTTCCGGACAGGGGACACCTACGAGCAGTACTTC	CASSFRTGDTYEQYF
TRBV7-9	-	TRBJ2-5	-	TGTGCCAGCAGCCCCCTGCTCGCGACCCAGTACTTC	CASSPLLATQYF
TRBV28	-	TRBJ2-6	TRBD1	TGTGCCAGCAGTTCGACAGGGGCGTCCCCGGGGGCCAACGTCCTGACTTTC	CASSSTGASPGANVLTF
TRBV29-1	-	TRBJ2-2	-	TGCAGCGTTGTAGGGGAGCACGGGGAGCTGTTTTTT	CSVVGEHGELFF
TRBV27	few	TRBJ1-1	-	TGTGCCAGCAATCCCGGGGGATTTGTGAACACTGAAGCTTTCTTT	CASNPGGFVNTEAFF
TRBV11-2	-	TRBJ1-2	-	TGTGCCAGCAGCGGAGTCGGGGATGGCTACACCTTC	CASSGVGDGYTF
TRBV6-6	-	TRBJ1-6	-	TGTGCCAGCAGGTTTATTGGGGCAGGAGCCCCCCTCCACTTT	CASRFIGAGAPLHF
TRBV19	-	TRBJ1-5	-	TGTGCCAGTAGTATCACAAGAATGCGCAATCAGCCCCAGCATTTT	CASSITRMRNQPQHF
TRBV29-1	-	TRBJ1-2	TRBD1	TGCAGCGTTTCAACGGGAGCAGGGGGGGGCTACACCTTC	CSVSTGAGGGYTF
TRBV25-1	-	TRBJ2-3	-	TGTGCCAGCAGTGAATTCGGGGGGCTGGATACGCAGTATTTT	CASSEFGGLDTQYF
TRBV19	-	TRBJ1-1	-	TGTGCCAGTAGTAGGGGGAGTTGGGGACCCGAATGGTCGAACACTGAAGCTTTCTTT	CASSRGSWGPEWSNTEAFF
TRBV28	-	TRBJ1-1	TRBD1	TGTGCCAGCAGTTTATGGAGGGACAGGGGCAATGCTTTCTTT	CASSLWRDRGNAFF
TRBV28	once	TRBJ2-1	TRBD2	TGTGCCACCCGACTAGCCCATCGCAATGAGCAGTTCTTC	CATRLAHRNEQFF
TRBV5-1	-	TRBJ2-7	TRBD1	TGCGCCACCCCGCCGGGACAGGCCTACTACGAGCAGTACTTC	CATPPGQAYYEQYF
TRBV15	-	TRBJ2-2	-	TGTGCCACCAGCAGACAGGGGATGCCCGGGGAGCTGTTTTTT	CATSRQGMPGELFF
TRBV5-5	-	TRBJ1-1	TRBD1	TGTGCCAGCAGCTTGCGGGACAGGGGAGCGGAAGCTTTCTTT	CASSLRDRGAEAFF
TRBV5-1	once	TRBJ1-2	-	TGCGCCAGCAGCTTTGCGTCATACGGCTATGGCTACACCTTC	CASSFASYGYGYTF
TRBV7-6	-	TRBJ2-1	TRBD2	TGTGCCAGCAGCTTAGGAGGCGGGAGTTTTTACAATGAGCAGTTCTTC	CASSLGGGSFYNEQFF
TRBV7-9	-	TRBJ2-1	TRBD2	TGTGCCAGCAGCTTTTTAATGCTAGCGGGCAATGAGCAGTTCTTC	CASSFLMLAGNEQFF
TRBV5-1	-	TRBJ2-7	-	TGCGCCAGCAGCCCGGGTCCTAGGAACCCCCACGAGCAGTACTTC	CASSPGPRNPHEQYF
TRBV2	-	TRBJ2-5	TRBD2	TGTGCCAGCAGTGCTCTAGCGGGGACCCAAGAGACCCAGTACTTC	CASSALAGTQETQYF
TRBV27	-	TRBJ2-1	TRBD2	TGTGCCAGCAGTTATCGGACTAGCGGTCTCAATGAGCAGTTCTTC	CASSYRTSGLNEQFF
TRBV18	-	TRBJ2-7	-	TGTGCCAGCTCACCACTGGAGGGTTCCAACGAGCAGTACTTC	CASSPLEGSNEQYF
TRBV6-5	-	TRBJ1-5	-	TGTGCCAGCAGTCAACCCCCAGGGATTGGTTTATTT	CASSQPPGIGLF
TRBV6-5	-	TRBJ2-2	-	TGTGCCAGCAGAGTACAGGCCGGAAACACCGGGGAGCTGTTTTTT	CASRVQAGNTGELFF
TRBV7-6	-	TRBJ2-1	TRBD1	TGTGCCAGCAGCTTGGGACAGGGTGAAACTTATGAGCAGTTCTTC	CASSLGQGETYEQFF
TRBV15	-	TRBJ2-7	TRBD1	TGTGCCACCAGCCTAGCTACAGGGGCCTACGAGCAGTACTTC	CATSLATGAYEQYF
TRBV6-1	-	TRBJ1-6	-	TGTGCCACCCTCCACCCACCTATAAATTCACCCCTCCACTTT	CATLHPPINSPLHF
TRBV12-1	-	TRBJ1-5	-	TGTGCCAGCAGCGTTACCTTCGGGGCAGGGAGACGATACAATCAGCCCCAGCATTTT	CASSVTFGAGRRYNQPQHF
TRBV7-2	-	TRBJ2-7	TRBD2	TGTGCCAGCAGCCACACTAGCGGGAGCAGATCCGAGCAGTACTTC	CASSHTSGSRSEQYF
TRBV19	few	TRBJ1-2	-	TGTGCCAGTAGGAAAGAACTAGGCTATGGCTACACCTTC	CASRKELGYGYTF
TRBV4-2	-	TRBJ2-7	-	TGTGCCAGCAGCCAAGACTACTACGAGCAGTACTTC	CASSQDYYEQYF
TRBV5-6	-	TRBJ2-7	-	TGTGCCAGCAGCTTGGGGCCAGGGGCTCAATACGAGCAGTACTTC	CASSLGPGAQYEQYF
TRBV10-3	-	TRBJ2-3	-	TGTGCCATCAGTGGCTTTAGAGATACGCAGTATTTT	CAISGFRDTQYF
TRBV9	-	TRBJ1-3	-	TGTGCCAGCAGCGTCACCGGTGATGGAAACACCATATATTTT	CASSVTGDGNTIYF
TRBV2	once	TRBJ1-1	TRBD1	TGTGCCAGCAGTCTGGGACAGGGTGGCACTGAAGCTTTCTTT	CASSLGQGGTEAFF
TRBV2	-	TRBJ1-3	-	TGTGCCAGCAGTGAAAGGGGGACTGGAAACACCATATATTTT	CASSERGTGNTIYF
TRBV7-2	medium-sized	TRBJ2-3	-	TGTGCCAGCAGCCCCGGGGTCACCGGTACGCAGTATTTT	CASSPGVTGTQYF